This T cell receptor beta chain was captured by sequencing in a study of T-cell memory formation after mild COVID-19. Study-level information: TCR clusters mostly belonged to single donors.

The V and J ends lost 7 bases and 0 bases respectively, with 13 bases between them. This CDR3 is 15 amino acids long. It was 5'RACE with constant-segment primers that produced the TCR alpha and TCR beta cDNA libraries, which carried sample barcodes and UMIs. One entry per CDR3 protein results from TCRdb running MiXCR on the 5' RACE reads. The data show around 340,000 distinct CDR3 sequences, with under 25% seen just once and approximately 12% held by the top ten. The sequenced sample was PBMCs or a T cell subset sorted from them (not recorded which). This receptor was identified in an adult woman who had mild COVID-19 (a few samples of this study predate the infection). Cell type and time point are not known. V and J are TRBV12-3 or TRBV12-4 and TRBJ1-5; TRBD1 is a possible D gene (5 bases). The CDR3, as DNA: TGTGCCAGCACCCGGGACCCGTATAGCAATCAGCCCCAGCATTTT. As protein: CASTRDPYSNQPQHF.